This T cell receptor (beta chain) was identified in a study of shared clonotypes between healthy human individuals. Overall study findings and caveats: A small donor pool kept down the genetic and exposure-history diversity that was represented.

Caucasian adults living in Nashville, Tennessee, provided all samples. Trimming took off 0 bases at V and 8 bases at J, with 2 bases between the two ends. This CDR3 is 12 amino acids long. Germline lookup yields CDR1 ENHRY and CDR2 SYGVKD. In replicate PCRs of sorted subsets, approximately 200 ng DNA, tens of thousands of T cell genomes, was used. TCRdb keeps only in-frame clones here, not all; method: immunoSEQ multiplex PCR. In the table there are some 2 million clones, 85% to 95% of which are singletons. On this clone itself: Its antigen is as yet unknown.

Specimen: naive CD4+ T cells sorted from blood. Subset described: CD45RA+ positively selected. The chain links TRBV10-3 to TRBJ1-6, with D uncertain. This sequence originates from a young man in good health. This CDR3 is CAISESDSPLHF. The CDR3 DNA sequence: TGTGCCATCAGTGAGTCGGATTCACCCCTCCACTTT.